This T cell receptor beta chain appears in the sequencing data of a study of blood T cell repertoires in COVID-19. Turning to this clone: This same CDR3 is encoded by further DNA sequences in the sample.

Germline V gene sequence: CDR1 MNHEY, CDR2 SVGEGT. Trimming stripped 2 bases from V and 3 bases from J, with 10 bases between. The CDR3 extends over 14 amino acids. The protocol was immunoSEQ multiplex PCR, while the TCRdb copy is restricted to in-frame clones and leaves out a portion. The table shows fewer than 250,000 clones, with 75% to 90% occurring only once. Sequencing was carried out using peripheral blood. The V gene is TRBV6-2 or TRBV6-3, the J gene TRBJ1-1; D uncertain. The receptor was isolated from a man aged 55-75 years with acute or convalescent COVID-19. The CDR3 is CASSYGSADTEAFF. CDR3 DNA sequence: TGTGCCAGCAGTTACGGGAGTGCAGACACTGAAGCTTTCTTT.